Listed below are T cell receptor beta chains from one sample, sequenced in a study of CD8+CD57+ T cells in acquired aplastic anemia. From the reads, TCRdb called clonotypes with MiXCR, one entry per CDR3 protein. The data hold 35,000 to 45,000 distinct CDR3 sequences, with approximately 67% observed a single time. The sequencing sample was made of sorted CD4+, CD8+, or CD8+CD57+ T cells (not recorded which) from PBMCs. The receptor set was obtained from a human donor in good health, serving as a control. CDR3s include the opening cysteine and the closing phenylalanine or tryptophan. The D gene is left open where the match is weak. For some rows the clone size is stated as once, few or many, or as a class when expanded; others skip it.

V	J	size	D	DNA	CDR3
TRBV6-1	TRBJ2-3	.	.	TGTGCCAGCAGTGAAAGAGTGGCGGGTCGGACAGATACGCAGTATTTT	CASSERVAGRTDTQYF
TRBV19	TRBJ2-5	.	TRBD2	TGTGCCAGTAGTATGACTAGCGGGTTTCGGGAGACCCAGTACTTC	CASSMTSGFRETQYF
TRBV11-2	TRBJ2-2	.	TRBD1	TGTGCCAGCAGCCTTCCCGGGACAGTTGCGAACACCGGGGAGCTGTTTTTT	CASSLPGTVANTGELFF
TRBV10-3	TRBJ1-1	.	TRBD1	TGTGCCATCAGGAGGACAGGGGCGAACACTGAAGCTTTCTTT	CAIRRTGANTEAFF
TRBV5-1	TRBJ2-5	.	.	TGCGCCAGCAGCTTGGCCGCACAAAGGGCTGAGACCCAGTACTTC	CASSLAAQRAETQYF
TRBV25-1	TRBJ2-1	once	.	TGTGCCAGCAGTCGTCAGGGCAGCCAATACAATGAGCAGTTCTTC	CASSRQGSQYNEQFF
TRBV7-6	TRBJ2-1	medium-sized	.	TGTGCCAGCAGCTTAGGAGGTGAGGGAGACAATGAGCAGTTCTTC	CASSLGGEGDNEQFF
TRBV3-1	TRBJ2-6	.	.	TGTGCCAGCAGCCCCGGGACCGCCGGGGCCAACGTCCTGACTTTC	CASSPGTAGANVLTF
TRBV7-2	TRBJ2-7	.	.	TGTGCCAGCAGCCAGACACGCTACGAGCAGTACTTC	CASSQTRYEQYF
TRBV5-6	TRBJ2-7	many	.	TGTGCCAGCGGCTCCGCGTGGGGCAGGGAAATCCCCTACGAGCAGTACTTC	CASGSAWGREIPYEQYF
TRBV19	TRBJ1-5	.	TRBD1	TGTGCCAGTAGCGACAGGGGATATAGCAATCAGCCCCAGCATTTT	CASSDRGYSNQPQHF
TRBV4-1	TRBJ2-1	many	.	TGCGCCAGCAGCCAAGCGGGGTCCAACAATGAGCAGTTCTTC	CASSQAGSNNEQFF
TRBV4-1	TRBJ2-1	.	.	TGCGCCAGCAGCCAAGGGGAGAATGAGCAGTTCTTC	CASSQGENEQFF
TRBV15	TRBJ1-2	.	.	TGTGCCACCAGCAGAGATCGCCCCGATGGCTACACCTTC	CATSRDRPDGYTF
TRBV3-1	TRBJ2-2	.	TRBD1	TGTGCCAGCAGCCAAGGACAGGGGCTAGGGAACACCGGGGAGCTGTTTTTT	CASSQGQGLGNTGELFF
TRBV20-1	TRBJ1-2	.	.	TGCAGTGCTAGCGTGTCAGAGATCTATGGCTACACCTTC	CSASVSEIYGYTF
TRBV4-2	TRBJ2-7	.	TRBD2	TGTGCCAGCAGCTCCCGACTAGCGGGAGGGTACGAGCAGTACTTC	CASSSRLAGGYEQYF
TRBV7-9	TRBJ2-7	.	TRBD1	TGTGCCAGCAGCAGCGTCGGGACAGTAAATTACGAGCAGTACTTC	CASSSVGTVNYEQYF
TRBV11-1	TRBJ2-1	.	TRBD1	TGTGCCAGCAGCTTTTCCCTGGGACAGGGCGAGGGCAATGAGCAGTTCTTC	CASSFSLGQGEGNEQFF
TRBV29-1	TRBJ1-2	.	TRBD1	TGCAGCGTTGAAGTCGGCAGGGGGCGGGATGGCTACACCTTC	CSVEVGRGRDGYTF
TRBV2	TRBJ2-3	.	.	TGTGCCAGCAGTCTCGGGGGTCGCCGGGCAGATACGCAGTATTTT	CASSLGGRRADTQYF
TRBV25-1	TRBJ1-6	.	.	TGTGCCAGCAGTGAAGTTCAGGGTGGATCACCCCTCCACTTT	CASSEVQGGSPLHF
TRBV15	TRBJ2-5	.	TRBD1	TGTGCCACCAGCAGAGTGGGACAGGAGACCCAGTACTTC	CATSRVGQETQYF
TRBV10-2	TRBJ1-1	few	.	TGCGCCAGCAGTGAGGTGGGGACGGGCACTGAAGCTTTCTTT	CASSEVGTGTEAFF
TRBV10-3	TRBJ1-1	.	.	TGTGCCATCAGACCCAAAGACGGGTTGAACACTGAAGCTTTCTTT	CAIRPKDGLNTEAFF
TRBV7-2	TRBJ1-2	medium-sized	.	TGTGCCAGCAGCTTCCCTAACTATGGCTACACCTTC	CASSFPNYGYTF
TRBV11-2	TRBJ1-5	.	.	TGTGCCAGCAGCTTAGAATTGGGAAACAATCAGCCCCAGCATTTC	CASSLELGNNQPQHF
TRBV15	TRBJ1-2	.	.	TGTGCCACCAGCAGAGACGGTCTGGGGGCCTACGCTCATGGCTACACCTTC	CATSRDGLGAYAHGYTF
TRBV7-3	TRBJ1-2	.	.	TGTGCCAGCAGCTTGCCGGGGGTCTATGGCTACACCTTC	CASSLPGVYGYTF
TRBV19	TRBJ1-5	.	TRBD1	TGTGCCAGTATGGGAGGACAGGGGGGTCAGCCCCAGCATTTT	CASMGGQGGQPQHF
TRBV2	TRBJ2-7	.	TRBD2	TGTGCCAGCAGGACGGGACTAGCCTACGAGCAGTACTTC	CASRTGLAYEQYF
TRBV15	TRBJ2-7	few	.	TGTGCCACCAGCAGGGGGGACGGTTCCTACGAGCAGTACTTC	CATSRGDGSYEQYF
TRBV25-1	TRBJ2-7	.	.	TGTGCCAGCAGTTACAATCCAGGCTACGAGCAGTACTTC	CASSYNPGYEQYF
TRBV10-1	TRBJ2-5	few	.	TGCGCCAGCAGCCCAGAAGCGCGGGGACAAGAGACCCAGTACTTC	CASSPEARGQETQYF
TRBV24-1	TRBJ2-5	.	.	TGTGCCACCAGTGATCCGAAGAGGGCGGGGGAGACCCAGTACTTC	CATSDPKRAGETQYF
TRBV7-6	TRBJ2-1	once	.	TGTGCCAGCAGCTTAGTCGTGGGTACGCGCAATGAGCAGTTCTTC	CASSLVVGTRNEQFF
TRBV7-3	TRBJ2-5	few	TRBD1	TGTGCCAGCAGCTCGACAGGGCGGGAGACCCAGTACTTC	CASSSTGRETQYF
TRBV29-1	TRBJ2-7	.	.	TGCAGCGTTGGCAGGGACACCTACGAGCAGTACTTC	CSVGRDTYEQYF
TRBV11-2	TRBJ2-5	.	TRBD1	TGTGCCAGCAGCGTCCCAGGGGGCTGGGAGACCCAGTACTTC	CASSVPGGWETQYF
TRBV4-2	TRBJ2-1	.	.	TGTGCCAGCAGCGTCGGAAATGAGCAGTTCTTC	CASSVGNEQFF
TRBV6-6	TRBJ1-2	many	TRBD1	TGTGCCAGCAGTTACGGCCGGACAGGGGACTATGGCTACACCTTC	CASSYGRTGDYGYTF
TRBV10-3	TRBJ2-5	few	TRBD2	TGTGCCATCGGGGGGAGGGGAGGCGAGACCCAGTACTTC	CAIGGRGGETQYF
TRBV6-1	TRBJ2-7	many	.	TGTGCCAGCACCTCGCGGGTGAACTACGAGCAGTACTTC	CASTSRVNYEQYF
TRBV20-1	TRBJ2-7	.	.	TGCAGTGCCCGGTCTAGGGGTCTGGACGAGCAGTACTTC	CSARSRGLDEQYF
TRBV7-3	TRBJ2-3	few	.	TGTGCCAGCAGCCCAGACACGGGGGCGCAGTATTTT	CASSPDTGAQYF
TRBV13	TRBJ2-5	.	TRBD2	TGTGCCAGCAGCCAAGGAGGGGACTATGGGGGAGGGACCCAGTACTTC	CASSQGGDYGGGTQYF
TRBV11-2	TRBJ2-3	.	TRBD2	TGTGCCAGCAGTTCCAAACTCCTAGCGGGAAAGACAGATACGCAGTATTTT	CASSSKLLAGKTDTQYF
TRBV2	TRBJ1-2	.	TRBD1	TGTGCCAGCAGTGATCAGGGACAGACCTATGGCTACACCTTC	CASSDQGQTYGYTF
TRBV10-3	TRBJ2-3	.	TRBD2	TGTGCCATGGGGACTAGCAGCACAGATACGCAGTATTTT	CAMGTSSTDTQYF
TRBV24-1	TRBJ1-6	medium-sized	.	TGTGCCACCAGCGCGGGACCAACGGATTCACCCCTCCACTTT	CATSAGPTDSPLHF
TRBV5-6	TRBJ2-7	many	.	TGTGCCAGCAGCTTGGGTTACGGGGGGCAGGACGAGCAGTACTTC	CASSLGYGGQDEQYF
TRBV9	TRBJ1-6	.	TRBD1	TGTGCCAGCAGCGTAGGACAGGGGAATTCACCCCTCCACTTT	CASSVGQGNSPLHF
TRBV25-1	TRBJ1-6	few	TRBD1	TGTGCCAGCAGTGAATGGACAGGGGATAATTCACCCCTCCACTTT	CASSEWTGDNSPLHF
TRBV6-5	TRBJ2-3	.	TRBD2	TGTGCCAGCAGTTACTCCGGACTAGCAGGAGATACGCAGTATTTT	CASSYSGLAGDTQYF
TRBV29-1	TRBJ2-7	.	TRBD1	TGCAGCGTCTGGGACAGCTCCTACGAGCAGTACTTC	CSVWDSSYEQYF
TRBV29-1	TRBJ2-7	few	.	TGCAGCGTTGAAGAGCCCCGTTACGAGCAGTACTTC	CSVEEPRYEQYF
TRBV10-3	TRBJ1-1	.	TRBD1	TGTGCCATCAAAACAGGGGGCGCCGACACTGAAGCTTTCTTT	CAIKTGGADTEAFF
TRBV20-1	TRBJ1-1	.	.	TGCAGTGCCCGATTCAGGGAGGCTTTCTTT	CSARFREAFF
TRBV5-1	TRBJ2-7	.	TRBD1	TGCGCCAGCAAGACGGGACAGGGGGCAGGAGAGCAGTACTTC	CASKTGQGAGEQYF